Listed below are T cell receptor beta chains from one sample, sequenced in a study of CD8+CD57+ T cells in acquired aplastic anemia. Each CDR3 protein is one row after TCRdb ran MiXCR on the reads. The table has around 170,000 distinct CDR3 sequences, 55% to 75% seen once. The sequenced sample was sorted CD4+, CD8+, or CD8+CD57+ T cells (not recorded which) from PBMCs. The receptors were gathered from a human donor in good health. CDR3s include the opening cysteine and the closing phenylalanine or tryptophan. Each record gives: D gene, clone size, J gene, CDR3 length, V gene, CDR3 DNA, CDR3 protein. The D gene is left open where the match is weak. Clone size is stated in some rows and not others, as once, few, many or a class when expanded.

NA	few	TRBJ1-2	14	TRBV4-2	TGTGCCAGCAGCCAGGCCGGGAGCGGCGATGGCTACACCTTC	CASSQAGSGDGYTF
NA	NA	TRBJ2-1	16	TRBV19	TGTGCCAGTAGTATAGTGGGGGGACAAGACTACAATGAGCAGTTCTTC	CASSIVGGQDYNEQFF
NA	NA	TRBJ1-2	12	TRBV9	TGTGCCAGCAGCGCCAACTACTATGGCTACACCTTC	CASSANYYGYTF
NA	many	TRBJ2-1	15	TRBV29-1	TGCAGCGTTGAGGGGCCCGGGAGCTCCTACAATGAGCAGTTCTTC	CSVEGPGSSYNEQFF
NA	NA	TRBJ1-2	15	TRBV25-1	TGTGCCAGCAGTGGTCGACTGCGGGGAGTTCATGGCTACACCTTC	CASSGRLRGVHGYTF
TRBD2	NA	TRBJ2-1	14	TRBV19	TGTGCCAGTAGCACTAGCGGGGATTACAATGAGCAGTTCTTC	CASSTSGDYNEQFF
NA	NA	TRBJ2-7	13	TRBV9	TGTGCCAGCAGCGTAGAGACCGGTGGGGAGCAGTACTTC	CASSVETGGEQYF
NA	many	TRBJ2-1	14	TRBV6-1	TGTGCCAGCAGCTTGCTTGAGGGCCTGAATGAGCAGTTCTTC	CASSLLEGLNEQFF
NA	once	TRBJ2-2	12	TRBV24-1	TGTGCCATCCAAGGGGTTCCCGGGGAGCTGTTTTTT	CAIQGVPGELFF
NA	NA	TRBJ2-1	15	TRBV7-2	TGTGCCAGCAGCTTCACCGTTCCCTCCTACAATGAGCAGTTCTTC	CASSFTVPSYNEQFF
NA	NA	TRBJ2-3	15	TRBV27	TGTGCCAGCAGTTTAATGGCGGAACACACAGATACGCAGTATTTT	CASSLMAEHTDTQYF
NA	NA	TRBJ1-2	14	TRBV9	TGTGCCAGCAGCGTAGGCGAAGCGAACTATGGCTACACCTTC	CASSVGEANYGYTF
TRBD1	NA	TRBJ1-1	15	TRBV10-3	TGTGCCATCAGTGGTTCCGGGACAGTGAACACTGAAGCTTTCTTT	CAISGSGTVNTEAFF
TRBD2	many	TRBJ2-1	13	TRBV20-1	TGCAGGGCAAGCGGGAGGGTCTACAATGAGCAGTTCTTC	CRASGRVYNEQFF
TRBD2	many	TRBJ2-5	16	TRBV13	TGTGCCAGCAGCTTATCCCTAGCGGGAGGGCCTGAGACCCAGTACTTC	CASSLSLAGGPETQYF
NA	many	TRBJ2-6	15	TRBV19	TGTGCCAGTAGTGGACGACTAGGCGGGGCCAACGTCCTGACTTTC	CASSGRLGGANVLTF
TRBD2	few	TRBJ2-3	15	TRBV29-1	TGCAGCGTGGGAGGACGGACTAGCGGGAGTGATACGCAGTATTTT	CSVGGRTSGSDTQYF
TRBD2	NA	TRBJ2-7	14	TRBV7-3	TGTGCCAGTAGCTTAGCGGGACTAGCAGACGAGCAGTACTTC	CASSLAGLADEQYF
NA	many	TRBJ1-2	12	TRBV5-6	TGTGCCAGCAGCTTGGATGATAGGGGCTACACCTTC	CASSLDDRGYTF
NA	NA	TRBJ2-1	16	TRBV25-1	TGTGCCAGCTTAAGCGAGGGAAAGGGCTCCTACAGTGAGCAGTTCTTC	CASLSEGKGSYSEQFF
TRBD1	NA	TRBJ1-1	14	TRBV15	TGTGCCACCAGTCGGGACAGGGAGAACACTGAAGCTTTCTTT	CATSRDRENTEAFF
NA	few	TRBJ2-3	14	TRBV12-3/TRBV12-4	TGTGCCAGCAGTCCGGAGACTAGCACAGATACGCAGTATTTT	CASSPETSTDTQYF
TRBD1	NA	TRBJ1-1	14	TRBV15	TGTGCCACCACCTGGGACAGTCAACTCACTGAAGCTTTCTTT	CATTWDSQLTEAFF
NA	NA	TRBJ1-2	12	TRBV4-2	TGTGCCAGCAGCCAAGGGGTTGGTGGCTACACCTTC	CASSQGVGGYTF
NA	NA	TRBJ2-7	14	TRBV2	TGTGCCAGCAGGACTCGGGGGACGACCTACGAGCAGTACTTC	CASRTRGTTYEQYF
NA	NA	TRBJ1-6	15	TRBV7-3	TGTGCCAGCAGCTTGTCAGGTCTCAGTAATTCACCCCTCCACTTT	CASSLSGLSNSPLHF
NA	NA	TRBJ2-7	12	TRBV7-3	TGTGCCAGCAGCTTCACCGGGGACGAGCAGTACTTC	CASSFTGDEQYF
NA	once	TRBJ2-7	15	TRBV6-1	TGTGCCAGCAGTGAAAGGGCGGGATCTTCCGACGAGCAGTACTTC	CASSERAGSSDEQYF
NA	NA	TRBJ1-2	14	TRBV19	TGTGCCAGTAAGGCCGGGCCGGTCGACTATGGCTACACCTTC	CASKAGPVDYGYTF
NA	few	TRBJ2-3	13	TRBV7-7	TGTGCTAGCAGCTGGGCCCCTAGCGACACGCAGTATTTT	CASSWAPSDTQYF
TRBD1	NA	TRBJ1-5	14	TRBV19	TGTGCCACCGAGACCGGGACAGGGAGTCAGCCCCAGCATTTT	CATETGTGSQPQHF
NA	NA	TRBJ2-2	13	TRBV6-1	TGTGCCAGCCGGGCGGGGTCCCGCGGTGAGCTGTTTTTT	CASRAGSRGELFF
TRBD2	NA	TRBJ2-1	11	TRBV25-1	TGTGCCAGCAGTGGTGGTAGCGGGAGGTTCTTC	CASSGGSGRFF
NA	NA	TRBJ1-2	13	TRBV11-3	TGTGCCAGCAGCTTAAAAGGACAGCTTTCGTACACCTTC	CASSLKGQLSYTF
TRBD2	many	TRBJ2-7	16	TRBV10-2	TGCGCCAGCAGACCCCTAGCGGGAGTTCGGGCCCACGAGCAGTACTTC	CASRPLAGVRAHEQYF
TRBD1	NA	TRBJ2-2	15	TRBV10-3	TGTGCCACACTACCGGACAGGACGAACACCGGGGAGCTGTTTTTT	CATLPDRTNTGELFF
NA	NA	TRBJ1-4	13	TRBV7-6	TGTGCCAGCAGGCCAGGGATGGGTGAAAAACTGTTTTTT	CASRPGMGEKLFF
NA	NA	TRBJ2-5	14	TRBV20-1	TGCAGTGCTAGTCACAGGTCAGGGGATGAGACCCAGTACTTC	CSASHRSGDETQYF
NA	NA	TRBJ2-3	16	TRBV7-8	TGTGCCAGCAGCTTGTGGAGCTCCCCTAGCACAGATACGCAGTATTTT	CASSLWSSPSTDTQYF
TRBD2	NA	TRBJ2-7	15	TRBV5-1	TGCGCCAGCAGCTCTCCGTCTAGCGGGGAATACGAGCAGTACTTC	CASSSPSSGEYEQYF
NA	NA	TRBJ1-6	15	TRBV2	TGTGCCAGCAGTGAGGGAGAGATGGGCGGTTCACCCCTCCACTTT	CASSEGEMGGSPLHF
NA	NA	TRBJ1-1	13	TRBV2	TGTGCCAGCTATTCGGGGATGAACACTGAAGCTTTCTTT	CASYSGMNTEAFF
TRBD2	NA	TRBJ2-5	17	TRBV7-3	TGTGCCAGCAGCCGCCAAGGACTAGCGGGGGGGCAGGAGACCCAGTACTTC	CASSRQGLAGGQETQYF
NA	NA	TRBJ1-5	14	TRBV2	TGTGCCAGCAGTTTAAACGAGGGGAATCAGCCCCAGCATTTT	CASSLNEGNQPQHF